These T cell receptor beta chains were read from a single sample in a study of blood T cell repertoires in COVID-19. Libraries were prepared by immunoSEQ multiplex PCR; TCRdb keeps only in-frame clonotypes and omits some of them. This table holds just over 250,000 clones, approximately 92% found once. The material sequenced was peripheral blood. Receptors were obtained from a person in their late teens or twenties with COVID-19, enrolled during active disease. The CDR3 runs from the conserved cysteine through the conserved F or W. The D gene is left open where the match is weak. Not all rows give a size; the values are once, few, many and, for expanded clones, a class.

d_gene: TRBD1
abundance: -
v_gene: TRBV28
j_gene: TRBJ1-2
CDR3aa: CASSLTGMGYTF
CDR3nt: TGTGCCAGCAGCTTGACAGGGATGGGCTACACCTTC

d_gene: TRBD1
abundance: -
v_gene: TRBV5-1
j_gene: TRBJ1-2
CDR3aa: CASSIGTGLNYGYTF
CDR3nt: TGCGCCAGCAGCATCGGGACAGGACTTAACTATGGCTACACCTTC

d_gene: -
abundance: once
v_gene: TRBV30
j_gene: TRBJ1-5
CDR3aa: CAWSGWGDQPQHF
CDR3nt: TGTGCCTGGTCAGGGTGGGGGGATCAGCCCCAGCATTTT

d_gene: -
abundance: -
v_gene: TRBV5-8
j_gene: TRBJ1-1
CDR3aa: CASSGGMMIPEAFF
CDR3nt: TGTGCCAGCAGCGGGGGGATGATGATCCCTGAAGCTTTCTTT

d_gene: TRBD2
abundance: once
v_gene: TRBV7-2
j_gene: TRBJ2-1
CDR3aa: CASSLSPPGGNEQFF
CDR3nt: TGTGCCAGCAGCTTATCTCCCCCGGGAGGAAATGAGCAGTTCTTC

d_gene: -
abundance: -
v_gene: TRBV20-1
j_gene: TRBJ2-1
CDR3aa: CSASSEIDYNEQFF
CDR3nt: TGCAGTGCTAGTTCGGAGATAGACTACAATGAGCAGTTCTTC

d_gene: -
abundance: -
v_gene: TRBV3-1/TRBV3-2
j_gene: TRBJ1-1
CDR3aa: CASSPREGRRDTEAFF
CDR3nt: TGTGCCAGCAGCCCAAGGGAGGGGAGACGGGACACTGAAGCTTTCTTT

d_gene: -
abundance: -
v_gene: TRBV6-6
j_gene: TRBJ2-3
CDR3aa: CASSGPSPDTQYF
CDR3nt: TGTGCCAGCAGTGGGCCATCCCCAGATACGCAGTATTTT

d_gene: -
abundance: -
v_gene: TRBV7-2
j_gene: TRBJ1-2
CDR3aa: CASSSPDRGNYGYTF
CDR3nt: TGTGCCAGCAGCTCGCCCGACCGGGGTAACTATGGCTACACCTTC

d_gene: TRBD1
abundance: -
v_gene: TRBV25-1
j_gene: TRBJ2-6
CDR3aa: CASSEFDRADSGANVLTF
CDR3nt: TGTGCCAGCAGTGAGTTTGACAGGGCAGACTCTGGGGCCAACGTCCTGACTTTC

d_gene: -
abundance: -
v_gene: TRBV7-9
j_gene: TRBJ1-4
CDR3aa: CASSSDATNEKLFF
CDR3nt: TGTGCCAGCAGCTCAGATGCAACTAATGAAAAACTGTTTTTT

d_gene: -
abundance: -
v_gene: TRBV27
j_gene: TRBJ1-2
CDR3aa: CASSSGYGYTF
CDR3nt: TGTGCCAGCAGTTCAGGATATGGCTACACCTTC

d_gene: -
abundance: once
v_gene: TRBV3-1/TRBV3-2
j_gene: TRBJ2-7
CDR3aa: CASSQGLVGSYEQYF
CDR3nt: TGTGCCAGCAGCCAAGGACTAGTGGGCTCCTACGAGCAGTACTTC

d_gene: TRBD2
abundance: -
v_gene: TRBV14
j_gene: TRBJ2-7
CDR3aa: CASSRAGIAYEQYF
CDR3nt: TGTGCCAGCAGCCGAGCGGGGATAGCCTACGAGCAGTACTTC

d_gene: -
abundance: -
v_gene: TRBV6-5
j_gene: TRBJ1-2
CDR3aa: CASSYLSGRANGYTF
CDR3nt: TGTGCCAGCAGTTACCTGTCGGGCAGGGCTAATGGCTACACCTTC

d_gene: -
abundance: once
v_gene: TRBV5-1
j_gene: TRBJ2-5
CDR3aa: CASSPRADHRRETQYF
CDR3nt: TGCGCCAGCAGCCCGCGAGCAGACCACAGGAGAGAGACCCAGTACTTC

d_gene: -
abundance: -
v_gene: TRBV28
j_gene: TRBJ2-1
CDR3aa: CASSLFSGALNEQFF
CDR3nt: TGTGCCAGCAGTTTATTTTCGGGAGCCCTCAATGAGCAGTTCTTC

d_gene: TRBD1
abundance: once
v_gene: TRBV2
j_gene: TRBJ2-5
CDR3aa: CASSALTGRETQYF
CDR3nt: TGTGCCAGCAGTGCACTGACAGGGCGGGAGACCCAGTACTTC

d_gene: -
abundance: -
v_gene: TRBV6-4
j_gene: TRBJ1-1
CDR3aa: CASKPQDRMNTEAFF
CDR3nt: TGTGCCAGCAAGCCCCAGGACAGAATGAACACTGAAGCTTTCTTT

d_gene: -
abundance: -
v_gene: TRBV27
j_gene: TRBJ2-5
CDR3aa: CASSPVGVDGVQETQYF
CDR3nt: TGTGCCAGCAGCCCCGTAGGCGTAGACGGGGTCCAAGAGACCCAGTACTTC

d_gene: TRBD1
abundance: -
v_gene: TRBV6-5
j_gene: TRBJ1-6
CDR3aa: CASSQPGQGSSPLHF
CDR3nt: TGTGCCAGCAGTCAACCGGGACAGGGGAGTTCACCCCTCCACTTT

d_gene: -
abundance: -
v_gene: TRBV12-3/TRBV12-4
j_gene: TRBJ2-5
CDR3aa: CASSRDNQETQYF
CDR3nt: TGTGCCAGCAGTCGGGACAACCAAGAGACCCAGTACTTC

d_gene: TRBD1
abundance: -
v_gene: TRBV4-3
j_gene: TRBJ2-7
CDR3aa: CASSQAGTGVEQYF
CDR3nt: TGCGCCAGCAGCCAGGCCGGGACAGGGGTCGAGCAGTACTTC

d_gene: -
abundance: -
v_gene: TRBV6-2/TRBV6-3
j_gene: TRBJ2-7
CDR3aa: CASSTSLSSYEQYF
CDR3nt: TGTGCCAGCAGTACTAGTCTCAGCTCCTACGAGCAGTACTTC

d_gene: -
abundance: -
v_gene: TRBV29-1
j_gene: TRBJ2-1
CDR3aa: CSVAGIRDEQFF
CDR3nt: TGCAGCGTTGCAGGGATACGGGATGAGCAGTTCTTC

d_gene: -
abundance: -
v_gene: TRBV2
j_gene: TRBJ2-2
CDR3aa: CAILGQGGVTGELFF
CDR3nt: TGTGCCATCCTCGGGCAGGGAGGTGTCACCGGGGAGCTGTTTTTT

d_gene: TRBD2
abundance: -
v_gene: TRBV2
j_gene: TRBJ2-1
CDR3aa: CASVETSGEQFF
CDR3nt: TGTGCCAGCGTGGAGACTAGCGGTGAGCAGTTCTTC

d_gene: -
abundance: -
v_gene: TRBV6-6
j_gene: TRBJ1-4
CDR3aa: CASSYSVTGEKLFF
CDR3nt: TGTGCCAGCAGTTACTCGGTAACAGGTGAAAAACTGTTTTTT

d_gene: -
abundance: -
v_gene: TRBV7-8
j_gene: TRBJ2-3
CDR3aa: CASSLPSSASTQYF
CDR3nt: TGTGCCAGCAGCCTCCCCTCTAGCGCAAGTACGCAGTATTTT

d_gene: -
abundance: few
v_gene: TRBV11-3
j_gene: TRBJ2-1
CDR3aa: CASSLDHQNPSYNEQFF
CDR3nt: TGTGCCAGCAGCTTAGATCATCAGAACCCCTCCTACAATGAGCAGTTCTTC

d_gene: TRBD2
abundance: -
v_gene: TRBV5-6
j_gene: TRBJ2-1
CDR3aa: CATEREEENEQFF
CDR3nt: TGTGCCACCGAGCGGGAGGAGGAGAATGAGCAGTTCTTC

d_gene: -
abundance: many
v_gene: TRBV4-3
j_gene: TRBJ1-3
CDR3aa: CASSLNGPGNTIYF
CDR3nt: TGCGCCAGCAGCTTGAATGGCCCTGGAAACACCATATATTTT

d_gene: TRBD2
abundance: -
v_gene: TRBV5-4
j_gene: TRBJ2-7
CDR3aa: CASREIGTTYEQYF
CDR3nt: TGTGCCAGCAGAGAGATCGGGACTACATACGAGCAGTACTTC

d_gene: -
abundance: -
v_gene: TRBV4-1
j_gene: TRBJ2-7
CDR3aa: CASSQGPGLLTYEQYF
CDR3nt: TGCGCCAGCAGCCAAGGTCCGGGGTTACTAACCTACGAGCAGTACTTC

d_gene: TRBD2
abundance: -
v_gene: TRBV15
j_gene: TRBJ2-1
CDR3aa: CATSRDLSGGLYNEQFF
CDR3nt: TGTGCCACCAGCAGAGATCTTAGCGGGGGACTTTACAATGAGCAGTTCTTC

d_gene: -
abundance: -
v_gene: TRBV9
j_gene: TRBJ2-3
CDR3aa: CASSHNLETDTQYF
CDR3nt: TGTGCCAGCAGCCACAATTTGGAGACAGATACGCAGTATTTT

d_gene: -
abundance: -
v_gene: TRBV7-2
j_gene: TRBJ2-2
CDR3aa: CASSASGITGELFF
CDR3nt: TGTGCCAGCAGCGCCTCGGGAATCACCGGGGAGCTGTTTTTT

d_gene: -
abundance: -
v_gene: TRBV11-2
j_gene: TRBJ2-7
CDR3aa: CASSLAQEQYF
CDR3nt: TGTGCCAGCAGCTTAGCGCAGGAGCAGTACTTC

d_gene: TRBD2
abundance: -
v_gene: TRBV7-7
j_gene: TRBJ2-1
CDR3aa: CASSALSGRALASYNEQFF
CDR3nt: TGTGCTAGCAGCGCACTTAGCGGGAGGGCTCTAGCCTCCTACAATGAGCAGTTCTTC

d_gene: TRBD2
abundance: -
v_gene: TRBV27
j_gene: TRBJ2-1
CDR3aa: CASSRLAGFRAYNEQFF
CDR3nt: TGTGCCAGCAGCAGACTAGCGGGATTTAGGGCATACAATGAGCAGTTCTTC

d_gene: -
abundance: -
v_gene: TRBV29-1
j_gene: TRBJ1-2
CDR3aa: CSVEDRLREWGYTF
CDR3nt: TGCAGCGTTGAAGATAGGCTGAGGGAGTGGGGCTACACCTTC

d_gene: TRBD2
abundance: -
v_gene: TRBV2
j_gene: TRBJ2-1
CDR3aa: CASSEGSGLAGDYEQFF
CDR3nt: TGTGCCAGCAGTGAAGGTAGTGGTCTAGCGGGAGACTATGAGCAGTTCTTC

d_gene: -
abundance: -
v_gene: TRBV27
j_gene: TRBJ2-1
CDR3aa: CASSLTGLKSYNEQFF
CDR3nt: TGTGCCAGCAGTCTCACCGGGTTAAAGAGCTACAATGAGCAGTTCTTC

d_gene: TRBD2
abundance: once
v_gene: TRBV5-1
j_gene: TRBJ2-1
CDR3aa: CASSLEAGAIGEQFF
CDR3nt: TGCGCCAGCAGCTTGGAGGCGGGAGCGATTGGTGAGCAGTTCTTC

d_gene: TRBD2
abundance: -
v_gene: TRBV7-2
j_gene: TRBJ2-5
CDR3aa: CASSLNLAGETQYF
CDR3nt: TGTGCCAGCAGCTTAAATTTAGCGGGAGAGACCCAGTACTTC

d_gene: -
abundance: once
v_gene: TRBV25-1
j_gene: TRBJ1-2
CDR3aa: CASSDPGKGYTF
CDR3nt: TGTGCCAGCAGTGACCCGGGGAAGGGCTACACCTTC